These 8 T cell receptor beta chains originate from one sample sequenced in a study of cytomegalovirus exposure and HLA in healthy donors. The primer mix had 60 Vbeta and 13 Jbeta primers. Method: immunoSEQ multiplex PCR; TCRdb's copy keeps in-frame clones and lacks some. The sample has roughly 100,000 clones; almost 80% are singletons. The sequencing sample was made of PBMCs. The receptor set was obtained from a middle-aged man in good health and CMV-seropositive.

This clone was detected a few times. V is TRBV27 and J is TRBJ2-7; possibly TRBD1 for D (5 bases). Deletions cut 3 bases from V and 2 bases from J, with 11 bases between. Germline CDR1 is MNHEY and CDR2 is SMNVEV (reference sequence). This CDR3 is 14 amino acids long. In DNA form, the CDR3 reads TGTGCCAGCAGTTTTTTTGACAGTACCTACGAGCAGTACTTC. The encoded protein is CASSFFDSTYEQYF.

CDR3: CASSPKTGSGYTF. The CDR3 coding sequence is TGTGCCAGCAGCCCAAAGACAGGGTCTGGCTACACCTTC. The J gene is TRBJ1-2, the V gene TRBV14, with 7 bases aligning to TRBD1. This CDR3 comprises 13 residues. V lost 4 bases to trimming and J lost 7 bases; unmatched junction nucleotides: 6. The germline gives CDR1 SGHDN, CDR2 FVKESK.

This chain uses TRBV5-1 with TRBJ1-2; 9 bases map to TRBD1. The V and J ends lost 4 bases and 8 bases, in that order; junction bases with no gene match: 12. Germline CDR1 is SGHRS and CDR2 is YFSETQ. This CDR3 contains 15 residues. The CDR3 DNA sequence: TGCGCCAGCAGCCCAGCCGGGACAGGGAGCGAGGGCTACACCTTC. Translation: CASSPAGTGSEGYTF.

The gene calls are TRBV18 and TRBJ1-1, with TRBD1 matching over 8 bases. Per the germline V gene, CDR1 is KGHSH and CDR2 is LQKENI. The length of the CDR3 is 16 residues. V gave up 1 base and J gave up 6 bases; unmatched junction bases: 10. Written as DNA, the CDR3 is TGTGCCAGCTCACCACTTGGGACAGGACTGGTGGCTGAAGCTTTCTTT. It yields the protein CASSPLGTGLVAEAFF. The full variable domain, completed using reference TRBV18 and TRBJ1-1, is NAGVMQNPRHLVRRRGQEARLRCSPMKGHSHVYWYRQLPEEGLKFMVYLQKENIIDESGMPKERFSAEFPKEGPSILRIQQVVRGDSAAYFCASSPLGTGLVAEAFFGQGTRLTVV.

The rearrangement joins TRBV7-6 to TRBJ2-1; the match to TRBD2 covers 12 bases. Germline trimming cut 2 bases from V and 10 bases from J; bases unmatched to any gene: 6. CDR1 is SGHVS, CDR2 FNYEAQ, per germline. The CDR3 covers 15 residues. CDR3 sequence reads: CASSLRLAGGKEQFF. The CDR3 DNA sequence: TGTGCCAGCAGCTTAAGGCTAGCGGGAGGGAAAGAGCAGTTCTTC.

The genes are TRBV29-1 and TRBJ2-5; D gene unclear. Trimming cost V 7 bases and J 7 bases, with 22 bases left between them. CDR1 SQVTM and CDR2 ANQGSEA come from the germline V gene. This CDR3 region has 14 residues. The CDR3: CSADGSSTLGTQYF. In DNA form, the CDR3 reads TGCAGCGCTGACGGGTCGTCTACCCTTGGGACCCAGTACTTC.

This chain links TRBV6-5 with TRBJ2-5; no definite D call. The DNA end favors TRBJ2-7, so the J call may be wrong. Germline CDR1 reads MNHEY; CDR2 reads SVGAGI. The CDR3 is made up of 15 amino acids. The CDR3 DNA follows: TGTGCCAGCAGTTACTCGGTGGCGAGGCCCTACGAGCAGTACTTC. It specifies CASSYSVARPYEQYF.

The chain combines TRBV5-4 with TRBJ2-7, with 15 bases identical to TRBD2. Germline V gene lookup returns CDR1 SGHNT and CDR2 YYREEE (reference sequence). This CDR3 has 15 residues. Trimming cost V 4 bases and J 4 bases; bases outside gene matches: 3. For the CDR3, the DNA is TGTGCCAGCAGCCGGGGGACTAGCGGGAGGTACGAGCAGTACTTC. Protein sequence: CASSRGTSGRYEQYF.